This T cell receptor beta chain is from a study of cytomegalovirus exposure and HLA in healthy donors. Study-level results: Later genetic work tied a missense DCLRE1C variant to beta-chain V and J trimming. Sequencing likely produced, as an artifact, a cluster of highly shared sequence variants. There were some public TCRs occurring in many donors, but most TCR sequences were rare. TCR beta sequences numbering around 15,000 were associated with HLA alleles at 0.05 false discovery rate in a later analysis.

It was with 60 Vbeta and 13 Jbeta primers that the PCR ran. Method: immunoSEQ multiplex PCR; TCRdb's copy keeps in-frame clones and lacks some. Altogether over 95,000 clones are present, 74% being singletons, with the ten largest covering approximately 2%. Per germline, CDR1 MDHEN and CDR2 SYDVKM. There are 14 residues in the CDR3. The V and J ends lost 3 bases and 3 bases, in that order; junction bases with no gene match: 4. In regard to this clone: The antigen remains unidentified.

This sequence joins TRBV28 and TRBJ1-2, with 7 bases aligning to TRBD1. Material for sequencing was PBMCs. The source is a human donor in good health. The CDR3 DNA reads TGTGCCAGCAGTTTGGTTCAGGGGGACTATGGCTACACCTTC. Its translation is CASSLVQGDYGYTF.